This TCR beta chain stems from a study of blood T cell repertoires in COVID-19. This CDR3 has 15 residues. Per the germline V gene, CDR1 is KGHSH and CDR2 is LQKENI. J gave up 3 bases and V 0 bases, and 2 bases lay outside the gene matches. A note on this clone: Other DNA sequences in this specimen translate into the identical CDR3.

Original analysis: Reference gene primers were amplified, and this amplification served to estimate nucleated cell counts. Only in-frame clones appear in the TCRdb table, and some are missing; sequencing was by immunoSEQ multiplex PCR. The V and J calls and clone size come from that table; D and trimming were worked out from the DNA. The sample includes 200,000 to 300,000 clones, roughly 88% seen only once; the top ten take about 0.7%. The specimen was peripheral blood. The chain couples TRBV18 to TRBJ2-7; 10 bases map to TRBD1. The TCR sequence derives from a human donor in a cohort sampled during active COVID-19. The CDR3 spells CASSPPGQGLYEQYF. The CDR3 DNA follows: TGTGCCAGCTCACCACCGGGACAGGGGCTCTACGAGCAGTACTTC. Combining the CDR3 with reference TRBV18 and TRBJ2-7 gives the whole variable domain NAGVMQNPRHLVRRRGQEARLRCSPMKGHSHVYWYRQLPEEGLKFMVYLQKENIIDESGMPKERFSAEFPKEGPSILRIQQVVRGDSAAYFCASSPPGQGLYEQYFGPGTRLTVT.